The T cell receptor beta chain under discussion was sequenced for a study of cytomegalovirus exposure and HLA in healthy donors. Notes on the study in general: The majority of TCR sequences were rare, yet some public TCRs appeared in many donors. The authors later linked a missense DCLRE1C variant to TCR beta V- and J-gene trimming. V segments that were indistinguishable, TRBV6-2 and TRBV6-3 among them, were omitted from analysis. TCR beta sequences numbering 15,000 to 20,000 were associated with HLA alleles at 0.05 false discovery rate in a later analysis.

Concerning this clone itself: The antigen is undetermined.

The PCR used 60 Vbeta and 13 Jbeta primers. Clones were sequenced by immunoSEQ multiplex PCR, and TCRdb holds only the in-frame ones, with some missing. Altogether about 110,000 clones are present, approximately 74% being singletons, with the ten largest covering roughly 4.2%. The V gene lost 1 base and the J gene lost 1 base, with 4 bases spanning the gap. The V gene's germline CDR1 is LGHNT and CDR2 FRNRAP. This CDR3 comprises 13 residues. This sequence originates from a woman in her 40s in good health and CMV-seropositive. This rearrangement joins TRBV12-5 to TRBJ1-1; D is undetermined. The sequencing input was PBMCs. The CDR3 bases are TGTGCTAGTGGTTTGGGGCAGAACACTGAAGCTTTCTTT. Protein product: CASGLGQNTEAFF.